This T cell receptor beta chain was sequenced in a study of T-cell memory formation after mild COVID-19. Notes on the study in general: For contracting clones, CD4+ ones sat mainly in CM and EM, CD8+ in EMRA. Later expanders leaned toward CD4+, whereas clones contracting from day 15 to 85 were balanced CD4/CD8. What remained unconfirmed was the SARS-CoV-2 specificity of second-wave clones peaking on day 37.

Remarks on this clonotype: The antigen remains undetermined.

TCRdb reanalysed the 5' RACE reads using MiXCR and keeps one entry per CDR3 protein. The table lists about 620,000 distinct CDR3 sequences, more than 15% of them singletons. The receptor's source is an adult woman who had mild COVID-19 (a few samples of this study predate the infection). Cell type and time point are not known. The specimen sequenced was PBMCs or a T cell subset sorted from them (not recorded which).

The CDR3: CASSDRDNNEQFF. The CDR3 nucleotides are TGTGCCAGCAGCGACAGGGACAACAATGAGCAGTTCTTC. The chain employs TRBV6-5 and TRBJ2-1; TRBD1 matches 7 bases. CDR3 length: 13 residues. Germline assignment: CDR1 MNHEY and CDR2 SVGAGI. V lost 6 bases to trimming and J lost 5 bases; unmatched junction nucleotides: 4.